This is a list of T cell receptor beta chains from one sample in a study of T cell responses to AZD1222 COVID-19 vaccine. Profiling relied on immunoSEQ multiplex PCR, and the TCRdb table lists in-frame clones only, not all of them. The sample yields tens of thousands of clones, 92% seen once. This specimen consisted of peripheral blood, obtained 28 days after the second AZD1222 dose. These receptors came from an adult who received the AZD1222 COVID-19 vaccine. Both conserved end residues are part of each CDR3. Each record gives: D gene, J gene, V gene, clone size, CDR3 DNA, CDR3 protein. D genes are given only for firm matches. Clone size is not always given. Where it is, it says once, few, many or a class for expanded clones.

>TRBD1|TRBJ1-2|TRBV6-5|.
TGTGCCAGCAGCACGCAGGGGGCGTATGGCTACACCTTC
CASSTQGAYGYTF
>.|TRBJ1-5|TRBV5-1|.
TGCGCCAGCTCGACAGATAGCAATCAGCCCCAGCATTTT
CASSTDSNQPQHF
>.|TRBJ1-3|TRBV5-1|once
TGCGCCAGCAGCTTGGTCCAGGGAGGGAATGGAAACACCATATATTTT
CASSLVQGGNGNTIYF
>.|TRBJ1-5|TRBV19|.
TGTGCCAGTAGCCCTCGAGGGACGGTTCAGCCCCAGCATTTT
CASSPRGTVQPQHF
>TRBD1|TRBJ1-1|TRBV2|.
TGTGCCAGCAGGGTGACAGGGGGCGAAGACACTGAAGCTTTCTTT
CASRVTGGEDTEAFF
>TRBD2|TRBJ2-3|TRBV5-4|.
TGTGCCAGCAGCCGAGAGGTTAGCGGGGGATTCAACCAAGACACAGATACGCAGTATTTT
CASSREVSGGFNQDTDTQYF
>TRBD2|TRBJ2-5|TRBV2|.
TGTGCCAGCGGTTCTAGCGGGGGGGTTGGATGGGAGACCCAGTACTTC
CASGSSGGVGWETQYF
>TRBD1|TRBJ1-2|TRBV5-1|.
TGCGCCAGCAGCTTGGGGGACAGGGGGAATGGCTACACCTTC
CASSLGDRGNGYTF
>.|TRBJ1-6|TRBV27|.
TGTGCCAGCAGTTTTCGACAAAACAATTCACCCCTCCACTTT
CASSFRQNNSPLHF
>.|TRBJ1-2|TRBV19|.
TGTGCCAGTAGTATAGACGCTGGGACGGAAAATCACTATGGCTACACCTTC
CASSIDAGTENHYGYTF
>.|TRBJ2-3|TRBV7-2|.
TGTGCCAGCAGATCAATGACAGGGAGGTCAGATACGCAGTATTTT
CASRSMTGRSDTQYF